This TCR beta chain was profiled in a study of blood T cell repertoires in COVID-19. Some clones are missing from TCRdb's copy, which holds only in-frame ones; the method was immunoSEQ multiplex PCR. The table shows fewer than 250,000 clones, with roughly 91% occurring only once. One Seattle source followed patients from active infection through their disease course. To note about this clone: The sample contains more than one DNA sequence encoding this CDR3.

After removal of 1 base from V and 6 bases from J, the junction contained 8 bases not matched to a gene. Germline CDR1 and CDR2: KGHSH and LQKENI. The CDR3 consists of 16 residues. The sample was peripheral blood. This clonotype was obtained from a man aged 25 to 45 with COVID-19, enrolled during active disease. The J gene is TRBJ1-5, the V gene TRBV18; 8 nucleotides agree with TRBD1. The CDR3 sequence is CASSPRGQGAGQPQHF. The CDR3 nucleotides read TGTGCCAGCTCACCACGAGGGCAGGGGGCGGGTCAGCCCCAGCATTTT.